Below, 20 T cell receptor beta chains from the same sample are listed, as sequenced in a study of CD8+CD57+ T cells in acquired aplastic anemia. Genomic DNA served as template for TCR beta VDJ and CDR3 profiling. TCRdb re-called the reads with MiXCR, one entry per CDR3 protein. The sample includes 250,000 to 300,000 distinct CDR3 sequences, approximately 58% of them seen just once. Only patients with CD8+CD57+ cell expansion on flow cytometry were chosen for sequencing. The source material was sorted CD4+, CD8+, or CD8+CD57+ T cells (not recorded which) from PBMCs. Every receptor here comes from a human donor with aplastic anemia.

The CDR3 coding sequence is TGTGCCAGCCTCGGACTAGCGGGATTCTACGAGCAGTACTTC. Protein product: CASLGLAGFYEQYF. This rearrangement joins TRBV6-1 to TRBJ2-7; the match to TRBD2 covers 12 bases. With V trimmed by 8 bases and J by 3 bases, 5 bases remained unmatched. Germline CDR1 and CDR2: MNHNS and SASEGT. CDR3 length: 14 amino acids.

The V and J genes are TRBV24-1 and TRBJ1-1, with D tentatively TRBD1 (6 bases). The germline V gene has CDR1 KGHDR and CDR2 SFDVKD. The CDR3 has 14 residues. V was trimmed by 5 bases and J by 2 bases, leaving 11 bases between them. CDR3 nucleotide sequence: TGTGCCACCAGTGGGGGACACACTAACACTGAAGCTTTCTTT. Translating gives CATSGGHTNTEAFF.

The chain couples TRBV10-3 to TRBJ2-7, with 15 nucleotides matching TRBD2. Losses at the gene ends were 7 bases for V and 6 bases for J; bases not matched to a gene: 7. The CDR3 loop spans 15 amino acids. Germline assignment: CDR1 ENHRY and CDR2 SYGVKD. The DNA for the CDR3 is TGTGCCATCACTCGACAGGGACTAGCGGGAGGCGAGCAGTACTTC. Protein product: CAITRQGLAGGEQYF.

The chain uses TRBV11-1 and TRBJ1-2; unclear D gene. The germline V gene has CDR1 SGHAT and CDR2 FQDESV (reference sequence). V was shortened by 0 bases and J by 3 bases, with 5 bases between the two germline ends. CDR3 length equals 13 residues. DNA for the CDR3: TGTGCCAGCAGCTTAGCAATTTACTATGGCTACACCTTC. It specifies CASSLAIYYGYTF.

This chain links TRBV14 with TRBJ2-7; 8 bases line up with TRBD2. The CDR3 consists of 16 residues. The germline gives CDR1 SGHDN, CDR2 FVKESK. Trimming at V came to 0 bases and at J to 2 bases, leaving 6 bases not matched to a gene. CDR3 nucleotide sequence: TGTGCCAGCAGCCAAGATGGCCGGGAGGGAACCTACGAGCAGTACTTC. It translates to CASSQDGREGTYEQYF.

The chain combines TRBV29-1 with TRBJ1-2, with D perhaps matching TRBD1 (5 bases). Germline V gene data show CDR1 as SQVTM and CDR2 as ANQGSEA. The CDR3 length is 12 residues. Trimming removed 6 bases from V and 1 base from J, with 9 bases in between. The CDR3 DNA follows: TGCAGCGTGAGGGGCAGTAACTATGGCTACACCTTC. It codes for CSVRGSNYGYTF.

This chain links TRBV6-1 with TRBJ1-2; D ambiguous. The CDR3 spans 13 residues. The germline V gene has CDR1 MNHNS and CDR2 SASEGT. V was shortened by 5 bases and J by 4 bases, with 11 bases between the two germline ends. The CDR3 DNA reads TGTGCCAGCAGTTACCGTTCCCTCTATGGCTACACCTTC. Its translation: CASSYRSLYGYTF.

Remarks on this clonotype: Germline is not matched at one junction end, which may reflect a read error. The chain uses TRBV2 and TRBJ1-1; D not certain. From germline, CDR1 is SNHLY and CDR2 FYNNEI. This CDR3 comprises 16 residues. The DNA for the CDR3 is TGTGCCAGTAGTGAAGCGCTGTCATCTCCAAGGACTGAAGCTTTCTTT. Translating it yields CASSEALSSPRTEAFF.

This chain's CDR3 is CATSRDWGTSYEQYF. The DNA for the CDR3 is TGTGCCACCAGCAGAGATTGGGGTACGTCCTACGAGCAGTACTTC. This chain joins TRBV15 and TRBJ2-7; no reliable D call. The CDR3 sequence is 15 residues long. Germline values: CDR1 LNHNV, CDR2 YYDKDF (reference sequence). V lost 0 bases, J lost 1 base, and 10 bases lay in between. The full variable domain, completed using reference TRBV15 and TRBJ2-7, is DAMVIQNPRYQVTQFGKPVTLSCSQTLNHNVMYWYQQKSSQAPKLLFHYYDKDFNNEADTPDNFQSRRPNTSFCFLDIRSPGLGDTAMYLCATSRDWGTSYEQYFGPGTRLTVT.

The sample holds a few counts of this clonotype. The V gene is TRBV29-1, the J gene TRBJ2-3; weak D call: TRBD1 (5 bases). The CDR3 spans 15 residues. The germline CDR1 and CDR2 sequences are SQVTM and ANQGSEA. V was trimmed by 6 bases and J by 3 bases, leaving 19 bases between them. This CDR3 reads CSVRKGNRVTDTQYF. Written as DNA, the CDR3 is TGCAGCGTCCGTAAGGGGAATCGAGTAACAGATACGCAGTATTTT.

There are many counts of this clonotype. The CDR3 DNA is TGTGCCACCAGTGACTACCGGGACCCCCTCGGGGATACGCAGTATTTT. It yields the protein CATSDYRDPLGDTQYF. The genes are TRBV24-1 and TRBJ2-3; D possibly uses TRBD1 or TRBD2 (5 bases each). V gave up 4 bases and J gave up 6 bases, with 19 bases separating them. The CDR3 has 16 amino acids. CDR1 and CDR2 (germline): KGHDR, SFDVKD.

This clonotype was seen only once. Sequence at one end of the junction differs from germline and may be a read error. The CDR3, as DNA: TGCGCCAGCAGTGACTGGGAGACCCGGTACTTC. This translates into CASSDWETRYF. The chain joins TRBV2 to TRBJ2-5, with a possible D match to TRBD2 (5 bases). Germline-derived CDR1 and CDR2 are SNHLY and FYNNEI. CDR3 length: 11 amino acids. Drawing the rest from reference TRBV2 and TRBJ2-5, the complete variable domain is EPEVTQTPSHQVTQMGQEVILRCVPISNHLYFYWYRQILGQKVEFLVSFYNNEISEKSEIFDDQFSVERPDGSNFTLKIRSTKLEDSAMYFCASSDWETRYFGPGTRLLVL.

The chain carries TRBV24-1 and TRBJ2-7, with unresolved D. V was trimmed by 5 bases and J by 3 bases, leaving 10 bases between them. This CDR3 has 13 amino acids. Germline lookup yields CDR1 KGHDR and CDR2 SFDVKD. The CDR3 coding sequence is TGTGCCACCAGTGCCGGGTCCCTCTACGAGCAGTACTTC. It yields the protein CATSAGSLYEQYF.

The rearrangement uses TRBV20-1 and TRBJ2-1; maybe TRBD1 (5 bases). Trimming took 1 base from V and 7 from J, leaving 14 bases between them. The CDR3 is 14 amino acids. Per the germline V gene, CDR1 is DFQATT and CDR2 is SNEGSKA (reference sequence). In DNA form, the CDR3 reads TGCAGTGCTAGAGGGGGCAGTCTAGTAAATGAGCAGTTCTTC. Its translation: CSARGGSLVNEQFF.

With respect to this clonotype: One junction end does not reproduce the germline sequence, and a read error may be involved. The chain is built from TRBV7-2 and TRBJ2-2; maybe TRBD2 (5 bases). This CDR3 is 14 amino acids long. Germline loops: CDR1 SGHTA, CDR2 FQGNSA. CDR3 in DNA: TGTGCCAGCAGCTTTGGCAAGAACACCGGGGAGCCGTTTTTT. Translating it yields CASSFGKNTGEPFF.

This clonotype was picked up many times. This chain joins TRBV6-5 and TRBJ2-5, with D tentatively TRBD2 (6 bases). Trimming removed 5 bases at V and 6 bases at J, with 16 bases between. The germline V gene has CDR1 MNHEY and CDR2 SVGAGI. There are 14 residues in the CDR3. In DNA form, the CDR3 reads TGTGCCAGCAGTCTCGGGACTGGGGGAAAGACCCAGTACTTC. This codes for CASSLGTGGKTQYF.

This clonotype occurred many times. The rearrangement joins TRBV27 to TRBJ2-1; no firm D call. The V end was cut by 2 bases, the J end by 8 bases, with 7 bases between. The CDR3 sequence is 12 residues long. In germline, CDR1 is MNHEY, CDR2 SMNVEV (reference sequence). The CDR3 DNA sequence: TGTGCCAGCAGTTTACACGGGTATGAGCAGTTCTTC. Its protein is CASSLHGYEQFF.

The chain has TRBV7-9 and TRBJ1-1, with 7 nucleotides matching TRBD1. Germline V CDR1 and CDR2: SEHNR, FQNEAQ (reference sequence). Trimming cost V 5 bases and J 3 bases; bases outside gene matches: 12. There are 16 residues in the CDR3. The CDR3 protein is CASSTTGVFGDTEAFF. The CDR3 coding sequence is TGTGCCAGCAGCACAACAGGGGTTTTTGGCGACACTGAAGCTTTCTTT.

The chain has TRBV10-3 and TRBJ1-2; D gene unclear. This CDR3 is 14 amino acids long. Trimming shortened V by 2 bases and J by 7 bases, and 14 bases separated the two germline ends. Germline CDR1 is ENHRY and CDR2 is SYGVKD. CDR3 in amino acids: CAISEQIGISGYTF. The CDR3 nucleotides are TGTGCCATCAGTGAGCAAATCGGGATTAGTGGCTACACCTTC.

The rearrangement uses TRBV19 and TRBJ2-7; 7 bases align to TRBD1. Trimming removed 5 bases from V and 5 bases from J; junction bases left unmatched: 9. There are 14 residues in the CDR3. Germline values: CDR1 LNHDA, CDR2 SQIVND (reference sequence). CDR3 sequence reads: CASSVRQGAHEQYF. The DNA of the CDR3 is TGTGCCAGTAGTGTCCGACAGGGTGCACACGAGCAGTACTTC.